Below are 28 T cell receptor beta chains sequenced from a single sample in a study of cytomegalovirus exposure and HLA in healthy donors (dated by TCRdb to 2016 to 2017). The receptor library was made with the immunoSEQ multiplex PCR assay. For the multiplex PCR, a mixture combining 60 forward primers for TCR Vbeta segments and 13 reverse primers for TCR Jbeta segments was used. TCRdb re-hosts the immuneACCESS table, in-frame sequences only. Its copies lack some clones; in the studies checked, an unresolved V gene accounts for under half of them, and the cause for the rest is not known. The sample records fewer than 200,000 clones, over 75% of which are singletons. The ten largest clones add up to 2% to 2.5% of the sample. The material sequenced was PBMCs. All receptors come from a man aged 55 to 69 in good health and CMV-seronegative.

V usage is TRBV9 and J usage is TRBJ2-1; D unclear. Germline-derived CDR1 and CDR2 are SGDLS and YYNGEE. Trimming removed 0 bases from V and 7 bases from J, with 8 bases in between. The CDR3 is 13 amino acids. Here the CDR3 DNA reads TGTGCCAGCAGCGTAGTCGGGTTAAATGAGCAGTTCTTC. It codes for CASSVVGLNEQFF.

The chain joins TRBV2 to TRBJ1-6; 8 bases are shared with TRBD1. The CDR3 extends over 14 amino acids. The J segment lost 12 bases and the V segment lost 11 bases, leaving 15 bases of the junction unmatched. The germline V gene has CDR1 SNHLY and CDR2 FYNNEI. In DNA form, the CDR3 reads TGTGCCGGAGGACAGGGTATCGATTTAGGACCCCTCCACTTT. Translating gives CAGGQGIDLGPLHF.

The table lists this clone with a count of one. The sample contains more than one DNA sequence encoding this CDR3. The chain employs TRBV9 and TRBJ2-7, with TRBD2 matching 13 bases. V dropped 4 bases and J dropped 0; count of bases not matched to a gene: 10. Germline loops: CDR1 SGDLS, CDR2 YYNGEE. The CDR3 totals 18 residues. CDR3 in DNA: TGTGCCAGCAGCCCCTCATTGGGACTAGCGGGATCCTCCTACGAGCAGTACTTC. It codes for CASSPSLGLAGSSYEQYF.

The chain employs TRBV6-4 and TRBJ1-5; D remains ambiguous. Between the trimmed V and J ends, which lost 4 bases and 1 base, there was a span of 8 bases. The CDR3 covers 14 residues. Germline lookup yields CDR1 MRHNA and CDR2 SNTAGT. CDR3 residues: CASSADGSNQPQHF. CDR3 bases: TGTGCCAGCAGTGCTGACGGGAGCAATCAGCCCCAGCATTTT.

This chain joins TRBV7-2 and TRBJ2-1; 7 bases match TRBD2. The ends lost 11 bases at V and 4 bases at J; junction bases unmatched: 14. CDR3 length: 15 amino acids. From germline, CDR1 is SGHTA and CDR2 FQGNSA. CDR3 sequence: CASTSRSGAYNEQFF. The CDR3 nucleotides read TGTGCCTCCACGTCCCGAAGCGGGGCATACAATGAGCAGTTCTTC.

V and J are TRBV6-5 and TRBJ2-7; 7 nucleotides line up with TRBD2. Germline assignment: CDR1 MNHEY and CDR2 SVGAGI. V lost 6 bases to trimming and J lost 3 bases; unmatched junction nucleotides: 5. This CDR3 has 13 amino acids. The chain's CDR3 is CASRPTSVYEQYF. The CDR3 DNA is TGTGCCAGCAGACCCACTAGCGTCTACGAGCAGTACTTC.

The chain carries TRBV4-2 and TRBJ2-7, with a possible D match to TRBD2 (6 bases). V lost 4 bases and J 5 bases, leaving 12 bases between the germline ends. CDR3 length: 13 residues. Germline loops: CDR1 LGHNA, CDR2 YNFKEQ. CDR3 bases: TGTGCCAGCAGCCCCCGGGGCGGGGACGAGCAGTACTTC. Translation gives CASSPRGGDEQYF.

This clone was recorded once. Other DNA sequences in this specimen translate into the identical CDR3. V and J are TRBV28 and TRBJ2-7, with a tentative D call TRBD2 (6 bases). The CDR3 is made up of 13 amino acids. Germline assignment: CDR1 MDHEN and CDR2 SYDVKM. Trimming left V 4 bases short and J 0 bases short, with 7 bases between. CDR3 nucleotides: TGTGCCAGCAGTTCGGGACTCTCCTACGAGCAGTACTTC. Protein product: CASSSGLSYEQYF.

The chain is built from TRBV6-1 and TRBJ1-1; 8 bases align to TRBD1. Germline CDR1 reads MNHNS; CDR2 reads SASEGT. The trim removed 6 bases at V and 5 bases at J, leaving 5 bases unmatched. The CDR3 runs 13 residues. The CDR3 sequence is CASRRTGRTEAFF. The CDR3 nucleotides are TGTGCCAGCAGGAGGACAGGGAGGACTGAAGCTTTCTTT.

The gene calls are TRBV7-6 and TRBJ1-5; no clear D. Deletions cut 1 base from V and 3 bases from J, with 13 bases between. This CDR3 spans 16 amino acids. CDR1 and CDR2 from the germline V gene are SGHVS and FNYEAQ. Written as DNA, the CDR3 is TGTGCCAGCAGCTTAGGGACTCCTGACACCAATCAGCCCCAGCATTTT. Translating it yields CASSLGTPDTNQPQHF.

V usage is TRBV9 and J usage is TRBJ2-6, with a weak D call TRBD1 (6 bases). Trimming removed 0 bases from V and 2 bases from J, with 6 bases in between. The length of the CDR3 is 15 residues. Germline CDR1 reads SGDLS; CDR2 reads YYNGEE. CDR3 region: CASSVEGAGANVLTF. CDR3 in DNA: TGTGCCAGCAGCGTAGAGGGGGCTGGGGCCAACGTCCTGACTTTC.

The gene calls are TRBV10-3 and TRBJ1-2; 7 nucleotides match TRBD1. The CDR3 loop spans 15 amino acids. Germline CDR1 reads ENHRY; CDR2 reads SYGVKD. Trimming took 0 bases from V and 4 from J; bases not matched to a gene: 5. CDR3 DNA sequence: TGTGCCATCAGTGAGTCTTTGGGGACAGCCTATGGCTACACCTTC. Protein: CAISESLGTAYGYTF.

This chain joins TRBV4-3 and TRBJ2-1; TRBD1 agrees at 7 bases. The V and J ends lost 4 bases and 1 base, in that order; junction bases with no gene match: 4. Germline V gene lookup returns CDR1 LGHNA and CDR2 YSLEER. CDR3 length equals 15 residues. The CDR3 here is CASSRDRESYNEQFF. The CDR3 region has the DNA TGCGCCAGCAGCCGAGACAGGGAATCCTACAATGAGCAGTTCTTC.

The chain combines TRBV6-5 with TRBJ2-3, with D unresolved. Per germline, CDR1 MNHEY and CDR2 SVGAGI. The CDR3 spans 13 residues. V dropped 5 bases and J dropped 1 base, with 7 bases sitting between them. CDR3: CASSNRGTDTQYF. CDR3 sequence (DNA): TGTGCCAGCAGTAATCGGGGCACAGATACGCAGTATTTT.

J is TRBJ2-2 and V is TRBV7-9; no definite D call. V was trimmed by 5 bases and J by 0 bases, leaving 7 bases between them. Germline CDR1 is SEHNR and CDR2 is FQNEAQ (reference sequence). This CDR3 has 14 residues. The CDR3 here is CASSLGANTGELFF. CDR3 DNA: TGTGCCAGCAGCCTCGGAGCGAACACCGGGGAGCTGTTTTTT.

This clone has only a few counts. The chain recombines TRBV5-1 with TRBJ2-2, with TRBD1 matching 10 bases. Per germline, CDR1 SGHRS and CDR2 YFSETQ. This CDR3 is built from 15 residues. Trimming took 4 bases from V and 5 from J; bases not matched to a gene: 5. The CDR3 spells CASSIGQGGTGELFF. CDR3 sequence (DNA): TGCGCCAGCAGCATAGGACAGGGGGGGACCGGGGAGCTGTTTTTT.

The chain employs TRBV15 and TRBJ2-7, with 7 bases identical to TRBD1. Germline lookup yields CDR1 LNHNV and CDR2 YYDKDF (reference sequence). The ends lost 3 bases at V and 8 bases at J; junction bases unmatched: 13. The CDR3 has 15 residues. Written as DNA, the CDR3 is TGTGCCACCAGCAGGCCTCCGGGACAGCCCTTCCAGCAGTACTTC. Translating it yields CATSRPPGQPFQQYF. Using reference TRBV15 and TRBJ2-7 for the parts outside the CDR3, the full variable domain is DAMVIQNPRYQVTQFGKPVTLSCSQTLNHNVMYWYQQKSSQAPKLLFHYYDKDFNNEADTPDNFQSRRPNTSFCFLDIRSPGLGDTAMYLCATSRPPGQPFQQYFGPGTRLTVT.

On this clone itself: Compared with germline, one end of the junction differs, possibly owing to a read error. The chain joins TRBV6-1 to TRBJ1-6; D may be TRBD1 (6 bases). This CDR3 has 15 amino acids. Germline CDR1 and CDR2: MNHNS and SASEGT. The CDR3 bases are TGTGCCAGCAGTGAAGAAACAGGGTTTAGGTCACCCCTCAACTTT. Amino acids: CASSEETGFRSPLNF.

This clone was counted a few times. The same CDR3 also results from other DNA sequences found in this sample. This sequence joins TRBV28 and TRBJ2-7; tentatively, D is TRBD2 (6 bases). V dropped 8 bases and J dropped 1 base, with 12 bases sitting between them. The CDR3 has 13 amino acids. CDR1 MDHEN and CDR2 SYDVKM come from the germline V gene. CDR3 residues: CASGLGGSYEQYF. The CDR3 region has the DNA TGTGCCAGCGGCTTGGGGGGATCCTACGAGCAGTACTTC.

This chain uses TRBV7-9 with TRBJ2-7; 7 positions match TRBD2. Per the germline V gene, CDR1 is SEHNR and CDR2 is FQNEAQ (reference sequence). The V segment lost 2 bases and the J segment 2 bases; nucleotides outside the gene matches: 6. This CDR3 is 15 amino acids long. The CDR3 spells CASSLLAGDAYEQYF. CDR3 in DNA: TGTGCCAGCAGCTTACTGGCGGGGGACGCCTACGAGCAGTACTTC.

The chain couples TRBV19 to TRBJ2-3, with 8 bases that match TRBD2. Germline CDR1 reads LNHDA; CDR2 reads SQIVND (reference sequence). The CDR3 has 15 residues. The V gene end was trimmed by 2 bases and the J gene end by 2 bases; junction bases not matched to a gene: 3. In nucleotides, the CDR3 is TGTGCCAGTAGTATACAGCGGGGGAACACAGATACGCAGTATTTT. The encoded protein is CASSIQRGNTDTQYF.

This chain connects TRBV30 to TRBJ2-1, with TRBD2 matching 10 bases. The CDR3 length is 16 residues. J gave up 3 bases and V 1 base, and 6 bases lay outside the gene matches. The germline gives CDR1 GTSNPN, CDR2 SVGIG (reference sequence). CDR3 sequence reads: CAWSGKLAGYYNEQFF. DNA for the CDR3: TGTGCCTGGAGTGGGAAACTAGCGGGATACTACAATGAGCAGTTCTTC.

The chain combines TRBV2 with TRBJ1-2; 12 positions match TRBD1. Germline V gives CDR1 SNHLY, CDR2 FYNNEI. This CDR3 comprises 15 residues. V was pared by 4 bases and J by 4 bases, with 4 bases of the junction left unmatched. Written as DNA, the CDR3 is TGTGCCAGCAGTGTGGGGACAGGGGGCTTCTATGGCTACACCTTC. Its translation: CASSVGTGGFYGYTF.

The chain links TRBV29-1 to TRBJ2-5; 11 bases match TRBD2. The CDR3 has 16 amino acids. V lost 4 bases to trimming and J lost 5 bases; unmatched junction nucleotides: 12. Germline values: CDR1 SQVTM, CDR2 ANQGSEA. CDR3 nucleotide sequence: TGCAGCGTTGCCCTAGCGGGGGGCTCCTCTGGGGAGACCCAGTACTTC. Protein: CSVALAGGSSGETQYF.

CDR3 amino acids: CASSPTADRDQYF. The CDR3 bases are TGTGCCAGCAGCCCCACAGCGGACAGGGATCAGTACTTC. V gene TRBV4-2 combines with J gene TRBJ2-7, with 8 bases that match TRBD1. The CDR3 runs to 13 residues. The trim removed 4 bases at V and 10 bases at J, leaving 9 bases unmatched. Germline values: CDR1 LGHNA, CDR2 YNFKEQ.

The chain combines TRBV7-8 with TRBJ1-2; no firm D call. V dropped 1 base and J dropped 4 bases, with 7 bases sitting between them. Germline CDR1 reads SGHVS; CDR2 reads FQNEAQ. The CDR3 covers 13 residues. CDR3 amino acids: CASSLDISYGYTF. CDR3 DNA: TGTGCCAGCAGCTTAGACATCTCCTATGGCTACACCTTC. Full variable domain (outside the CDR3, taken from reference TRBV7-8 and TRBJ1-2): GAGVSQSPRYKVAKRGQDVALRCDPISGHVSLFWYQQALGQGPEFLTYFQNEAQLDKSGLPSDRFFAERPEGSVSTLKIQRTQQEDSAVYLCASSLDISYGYTFGSGTRLTVV.

In the case of this clone: One end of the junction does not line up with germline, which may come from a read error. The chain employs TRBV6-1 and TRBJ1-2; D is unclear. The CDR3 covers 15 residues. Germline V CDR1 and CDR2: MNHNS, SASEGT. CDR3 loop: CASSEPLRGSKGYPF. Written as DNA, the CDR3 is TGTGCCAGCAGTGAACCTCTAAGAGGGAGTAAAGGCTACCCCTTC.

The rearrangement links TRBV6-1 to TRBJ2-3; no definite D call. Germline V gene data show CDR1 as MNHNS and CDR2 as SASEGT. Trimming cost V 7 bases and J 0 bases, with 11 bases left between them. There are 14 residues in the CDR3. The CDR3 DNA follows: TGTGCCAGCACCGTCACAGTTAGCACAGATACGCAGTATTTT. Translation: CASTVTVSTDTQYF.